This TCR beta chain is from a study of blood T cell repertoires in COVID-19. In the authors' methods: It was from reference gene primer amplification that nucleated cell counts were estimated. Libraries were prepared by immunoSEQ multiplex PCR; TCRdb keeps only in-frame clonotypes and omits some of them. The V and J calls and the clone size are those of that table, but D and trimming were determined from the DNA. This sample has 180,000 or so clones; under 90% occur once, and the top ten carry over 15%. The CDR3 has 15 residues. Trimming removed 6 bases at V and 7 bases at J, with 18 bases between. In germline, CDR1 is SNHLY, CDR2 FYNNEI.

V usage is TRBV2 and J usage is TRBJ1-4, with a possible D match to TRBD1 (5 bases). The TCR originated in a person between 65 and 80 years old with COVID-19, enrolled during active disease. The sample comprised peripheral blood. Here the CDR3 DNA reads TGTGCCAGCAGGAAGCCCGGGGGAGGAGTTGAAAAACTGTTTTTT. Amino acid sequence: CASRKPGGGVEKLFF.